Listed below are T cell receptor beta chains from one sample, sequenced in a study of blood T cells in healthy people across ages. TCRdb passed the 5' RACE reads through MiXCR, listing each CDR3 protein once. The sample records around 1,600,000 distinct CDR3 sequences, approximately 39% being singletons. The sequencing input was blood. These receptors all stem from a woman aged 18-29 years in good health. CDR3s include the opening cysteine and the closing phenylalanine or tryptophan. The D gene is left open where the match is weak. Only some rows state a clone size, as once, few, many or a class for expanded clones.

j_call,clone_size,v_call,d_call,cdr3_nt,cdr3_aa
TRBJ2-7,few,TRBV5-1,NA,TGCGCCAGCAGCTTGGGAAATATCCCTGACTCCTACGAGCAGTACTTC,CASSLGNIPDSYEQYF
TRBJ2-1,NA,TRBV7-9,NA,TGTGCCAGCAGCAGAGTAGGTGGGAAGGAGTCCTACAATGAGCAGTTCTTC,CASSRVGGKESYNEQFF
TRBJ2-1,few,TRBV7-3,NA,TGTGCCAGCAGCTTAGAGATGGTTGAGCAGTTCTTC,CASSLEMVEQFF
TRBJ2-1,few,TRBV29-1,TRBD2,TGCAGCGTTGATCGGCTAGCGGGAGGGCGGGGTGAGCAGTTCTTC,CSVDRLAGGRGEQFF
TRBJ2-3,NA,TRBV6-2/TRBV6-3,NA,TGTGCCAGCAAGAGGTCAGATACGCAGTATTTT,CASKRSDTQYF
TRBJ1-1,few,TRBV4-1,TRBD1,TGCGCCAGCAGCCAATTATACAGGGGCACTGAAGCTTTCTTT,CASSQLYRGTEAFF
TRBJ2-7,NA,TRBV24-1,NA,TGTGCCACCAGTGCAGGGGACCGATACTACGAGCAGTACTTC,CATSAGDRYYEQYF
TRBJ1-1,NA,TRBV29-1,NA,TGCAGCGTCGGTGGCAGAAACAAGGAAGAAGCTTTCTTT,CSVGGRNKEEAFF
TRBJ2-4,NA,TRBV4-1,NA,TGCGCCAGCAGCCAAGGTGGGGCAGGGGCAGCCAAAAACATTCAGTACTTC,CASSQGGAGAAKNIQYF
TRBJ2-7,few,TRBV20-1,NA,TGCAGTGCTATGTCCAGGGCCTACGAGCAGTACTTC,CSAMSRAYEQYF
TRBJ2-7,NA,TRBV20-1,TRBD2,TGCAGTGCTAAACGAGCGGGGGGCTACGAGCAGTACTTC,CSAKRAGGYEQYF
TRBJ1-5,few,TRBV4-1,NA,TGCGCCAGCAGCCAAGGCACCGGGCAGAATCAGCCCCAGCATTTT,CASSQGTGQNQPQHF
TRBJ1-1,NA,TRBV10-2,NA,NA,CASILDRATEAFF
TRBJ2-7,few,TRBV6-2/TRBV6-3,NA,TGTGCCAGCAGTTATAGTCGAACTTGGGGATTCTACGAGCAGTACTTC,CASSYSRTWGFYEQYF
TRBJ1-1,NA,TRBV4-3,TRBD1,TGCGCCAGCAGCCAAGAATGGCAGGGGGCCCCTGAAGCTTTCTTT,CASSQEWQGAPEAFF
TRBJ2-7,NA,TRBV29-1,NA,TGCAGCGTTTTCTCCTACAATGAGCAGTACTTC,CSVFSYNEQYF
TRBJ2-7,few,TRBV4-2,TRBD1,TGTGCCAGCAGCCAGGTCTTCGTGACAGGGGACTACGAGCAGTACTTC,CASSQVFVTGDYEQYF
TRBJ2-3,few,TRBV19,NA,TGTGCCAGTAGAGTCCGGGAGCACGCTATACCCGATACGCAGTATTTT,CASRVREHAIPDTQYF
TRBJ2-2,NA,TRBV20-1,NA,TGCAGTGCTTTCAGCAGGTTTGAAGACACCGGGGAGCTGTTTTTT,CSAFSRFEDTGELFF
TRBJ2-1,many,TRBV6-5,NA,TGTGCCAGCAGTTACTCGAGCTCGAATGAGCAGTTCTTC,CASSYSSSNEQFF
TRBJ2-1,many,TRBV7-2,NA,TGTGCCAGCAGCTTGGAAGCCTTCACGGGGAATGAGCAGTTCTTC,CASSLEAFTGNEQFF
TRBJ2-7,NA,TRBV10-3,NA,TGTGCCATCAGTGAGCATAGTACGGGGACCTACGAGCAGTACTTC,CAISEHSTGTYEQYF
TRBJ2-4,NA,TRBV28,TRBD1,TGTGCCTGCAGACAGACAGGGGACATTCAGTACTTC,CACRQTGDIQYF
TRBJ1-4,NA,TRBV2,TRBD1,TGTGCCAGCAGTGAGCCCGGGACAGGCTCTAATGAAAAACTGTTTTTT,CASSEPGTGSNEKLFF
TRBJ1-4,NA,TRBV2,NA,TGTGCCAGCAGTGAAAACCAAAAGGAAAAACTGTTTTTT,CASSENQKEKLFF
TRBJ2-5,NA,TRBV9,TRBD1,TGTGCCAGCAGCGTAGGGGACAGGGAAGAGACCCAGTACTTC,CASSVGDREETQYF
TRBJ2-3,few,TRBV6-6,TRBD2,TGTGCCAGCAGCCCCGGGACTAGCGAAGCGAGCACAGATACGCAGTATTTT,CASSPGTSEASTDTQYF
TRBJ2-7,NA,TRBV7-2,NA,TGTGCCAGCAGCTTAGCCGACAGAGTCGAGCAGTACTTC,CASSLADRVEQYF
TRBJ2-7,NA,TRBV2,NA,TGTGCCAGCAGTGGGGACGTTAGCTACGAGCAGTACTTC,CASSGDVSYEQYF
TRBJ2-7,NA,TRBV28,TRBD1,TGTGCCAGCAGCTCTGGTCGGACAGGGGGCTACGGGCAGTACTTC,CASSSGRTGGYGQYF
TRBJ2-5,NA,TRBV12-3/TRBV12-4,TRBD2,TGTGCCAGCAGTTTGATTGGGACTAAAAATGAGCAGTACTTC,CASSLIGTKNEQYF
TRBJ1-1,NA,TRBV20-1,NA,TGCAGTGCTAGAACTTGGGGCAGGAGGAACACTGAAGCTTTCTTT,CSARTWGRRNTEAFF
TRBJ1-1,NA,TRBV27,TRBD1,TGTGCCAGCAGTCCCCTTCCGTGGACAGGGGCTCTCCCTAACACTGAAGCTTTCTTT,CASSPLPWTGALPNTEAFF
TRBJ1-2,NA,TRBV21-1,NA,TGTGCCAGCAACTGGGACAGGGGGAACTATGGCTACACCTTC,CASNWDRGNYGYTF
TRBJ1-2,many,TRBV6-2/TRBV6-3,NA,TGTGCCAGCAGTTATTCCCAGGGAGATGGCTACACCTTC,CASSYSQGDGYTF
TRBJ1-1,many,TRBV4-3,NA,TGCGCCAGCAGCCAAATGTATAAGATGAACACTGAAGCTTTCTTT,CASSQMYKMNTEAFF
TRBJ1-2,NA,TRBV7-9,TRBD1,TGTGCCAGCAGCTCGGACAGGGGAAATCACTATGGCTACACCTTC,CASSSDRGNHYGYTF
TRBJ2-3,NA,TRBV10-3,TRBD2,TGTGCCATCAGTCCAATAGCGGGGCCTCAAGCAGATACGCAGTATTTT,CAISPIAGPQADTQYF
TRBJ1-4,NA,TRBV29-1,NA,TGCAGCGTTGGTCTAGTAACTAATGAAAAACTGTTTTTT,CSVGLVTNEKLFF
TRBJ2-3,NA,TRBV4-3,NA,TGCGCCAGCAGCCAAGATAGTGGGCCGGGTGATGCGCAGTATTTT,CASSQDSGPGDAQYF
TRBJ2-3,NA,TRBV10-3,NA,TGTGCCATCAGTGCACCGGGACCAGATACGCAGTATTTT,CAISAPGPDTQYF
TRBJ1-6,NA,TRBV28,NA,TGTGCCAGCAGCCGACGACAGGCGTTCTTCTATAATTCACCCCTCCACTTT,CASSRRQAFFYNSPLHF
TRBJ1-5,NA,TRBV4-2,NA,TGTGCCAGCAGCCACCTTGGACAGAATCAGCCCCAGCATTTT,CASSHLGQNQPQHF
TRBJ2-2,few,TRBV4-3,NA,TGTGCCAGCAGCCAAGCGGCCAACACCGGGGAGCTGTTTTTT,CASSQAANTGELFF
TRBJ2-7,NA,TRBV12-3/TRBV12-4,NA,TGTGCCAGCAGTTTCTCTAGTATCTACGAGCAGTACTTC,CASSFSSIYEQYF